This T cell receptor (beta chain) emerged from a study of T-cell memory formation after mild COVID-19. The wider study: TCR clusters were mostly donor specific.

Study results and limitations: Some clones that responded turned up in pre-infection memory, which suggests that cross-reactive memory joined in. A second wave expanding day 15 to 37 was CD4+-biased; contracting clones were balanced.

The CDR3 has 14 residues. Germline V CDR1 and CDR2: ENHRY, SYGVKD. With V trimmed by 7 bases and J by 6 bases, 7 bases remained unmatched. A remark on this clonotype: Its specificity is not known.

TCRdb called the 5' RACE reads again in MiXCR, with one record for every CDR3 protein. This table has some 290,000 distinct CDR3 sequences, 15% to 20% appearing once. The sample comprised PBMCs or a T cell subset sorted from them (not recorded which). This sequence originates from a man between 18 and 29 years old who had mild COVID-19 (a few samples of this study predate the infection). Cell type and time point are not known. The chain couples TRBV10-3 to TRBJ2-3; the match to TRBD1 covers 10 bases. CDR3 protein: CAITLDRGDDTQYF. In DNA form, the CDR3 reads TGTGCCATCACTTTGGACAGGGGGGATGATACGCAGTATTTT.